Sequencing of this TCR beta chain was carried out in a study of Graves' ophthalmopathy and Graves' hyperthyroidism. Study-level information: Absence of ophthalmopathy within 18 months of follow-up defined stable hyperthyroidism.

Symptoms, serum thyroxine and TRAb, thyroid ultrasound, and orbital computed tomography formed the diagnostic basis. Using RNA transcripts, the TCR beta CDR3 regions were amplified. Second-round multiplex PCR came after first-round RT-PCR with HTBI primers. TCRdb used MiXCR to reprocess the multiplex PCR reads, holding one entry per CDR3 protein. The sample lists approximately 1.2 million distinct CDR3 sequences; about 38% were seen once. This clonotype was found many times. Its antigen is currently unknown. Study-level results: A classifier, a 13-signature model, separated ophthalmopathy from stable hyperthyroidism with around 88% sensitivity and 65% to 83% specificity.

V was cut by 6 bases and J by 3 bases, with 18 bases left in between. Germline loops: CDR1 LNHNV, CDR2 YYDKDF (reference sequence). The CDR3 has 16 residues. The material sequenced was peripheral blood or thyroid tissue (not recorded which). J is TRBJ1-5 and V is TRBV15; TRBD1 might be the D (5 bases). This sequence originates from an adult man with Graves' hyperthyroidism. CDR3 loop: CATRDAGTYINQPQHF. DNA for the CDR3: TGTGCCACCAGGGACGCTGGGACTTACATCAATCAGCCCCAGCATTTT.